This TCR beta chain was identified in a study of T cells in localized non-small cell lung cancer. Produced via immunoSEQ multiplex PCR; TCRdb's table is partial and in-frame only. The sample shows some 38,000 clones, more than 90% of them seen only once. Concerning this clone: Antigen unknown.

The V gene's germline CDR1 is SGHKS and CDR2 YYEKEE (reference sequence). The V segment lost 4 bases and the J segment 4 bases; nucleotides outside the gene matches: 4. The CDR3 has 15 residues. Study conclusions and caveats: When the top 100 tumor clones were examined, a median around 50 of them also appeared in the adjacent lung, which was paired and uninvolved. The tumor had only one region sequenced, so heterogeneity remains possible. Those with higher blood T cell density had longer overall survival.

The genes are TRBV5-5 and TRBJ2-5; TRBD2 matches 13 bases. This TCR was sampled from a female donor of 60 years or more with stage I lung adenocarcinoma. Source: peripheral blood, taken before any cancer treatment. CDR3 DNA: TGTGCCAGCAGCCTACTAGCGGGGGGGTTAGAGACCCAGTACTTC. Its protein product is CASSLLAGGLETQYF. Based on the CDR3 plus reference TRBV5-5 and TRBJ2-5, the full variable domain is DAGVTQSPTHLIKTRGQQVTLRCSPISGHKSVSWYQQVLGQGPQFIFQYYEKEERGRGNFPDRFSARQFPNYSSELNVNALLLGDSALYLCASSLLAGGLETQYFGPGTRLLVL.